Each of the 26 T cell receptor beta chains below was sequenced from the same sample in a study of spatial heterogeneity in lung cancer (dated by TCRdb to the late 2010s). To prepare the library, 5' RACE was applied. Sequencing relied on a NextSeq 500. TCRdb handled the public reads itself, with Q25 trimming in fastp and clone calling in MiXCR, and kept productive beta chains. CDR3 protein duplicates are merged, each entry listing the most common genes and DNA. Present in this sample are roughly 39,000 distinct CDR3 sequences, 6.5% to 9.5% of which were seen just once. The ten most abundant clones make up roughly 28% of the sample. What this sample's time point label stands for: sample taken at primary tumor resection. Without any cell sorting, TCR sequencing was performed on whole RNA extracted either from tumor and nontumor lung tissue or from cryopreserved PBMC samples. The sequencing used PBMCs, collected at surgery. The receptors stem from a male donor with early-stage non-small cell lung cancer.

In its sample, this clonotype was seen many times. The chain joins TRBV7-9 to TRBJ1-1; D gene ambiguous. Trimming pared 3 bases from V and 5 bases from J, leaving 7 bases between. This CDR3 has 12 residues. Germline V gene data show CDR1 as SEHNR and CDR2 as FQNEAQ (reference sequence). The CDR3 bases are TGTGCCAGCAGCTTTGTAGGGACTGAAGCTTTCTTT. Residues: CASSFVGTEAFF.

In its sample, this clonotype was seen a few times. The chain's CDR3 is CAITRGQGAYGYTF. The CDR3 coding sequence is TGTGCCATCACTCGCGGACAGGGGGCCTATGGCTACACCTTC. The chain joins TRBV10-3 to TRBJ1-2, with 11 bases matching TRBD1. V dropped 7 bases and J dropped 4; count of bases not matched to a gene: 5. The CDR3 is 14 amino acids. Germline CDR1 reads ENHRY; CDR2 reads SYGVKD.

This clonotype was recorded at least ten times. The chain has TRBV29-1 and TRBJ2-1, with TRBD1 identical over 8 bases. Germline CDR1 is SQVTM and CDR2 is ANQGSEA. This CDR3 contains 13 residues. In DNA form, the CDR3 reads TGCAGTGGCACGACAGGGGCAGGGGATGAGCAGTTCTTC. It is translated as CSGTTGAGDEQFF.

This clonotype showed up many times. This chain connects TRBV2 to TRBJ2-5; TRBD1 agrees at 8 bases. Germline V CDR1 and CDR2: SNHLY, FYNNEI. Trimming cost V 6 bases and J 5 bases; bases outside gene matches: 11. The CDR3 extends over 15 amino acids. The CDR3 DNA reads as TGTGCCAGCAGGGTCGGACAGGGAAGTTTGGAGACCCAGTACTTC. The encoded protein is CASRVGQGSLETQYF.

This clonotype was picked up many times. The rearrangement uses TRBV4-1 and TRBJ1-1; 9 positions match TRBD1. J gave up 5 bases and V 3 bases, and 7 bases lay outside the gene matches. The CDR3 has 15 residues. Looked up from germline, CDR1 is MGHRA and CDR2 is YSYEKL. CDR3 region: CASSHPTGGSTEAFF. CDR3 sequence (DNA): TGCGCCAGCAGCCACCCGACAGGGGGAAGTACTGAAGCTTTCTTT.

This clonotype appeared a few times. This chain connects TRBV2 to TRBJ2-2, with D unclear. The CDR3 has 12 residues. Per germline, CDR1 SNHLY and CDR2 FYNNEI. Trimming pared 7 bases from V and 5 bases from J, leaving 8 bases between. CDR3 loop: CASTPRTGELFF. The CDR3 DNA sequence: TGTGCCAGCACCCCCCGAACCGGGGAGCTGTTTTTT.

This clonotype occurred many times. V usage is TRBV20-1 and J usage is TRBJ2-5; 13 bases align to TRBD2. Losses at the gene ends were 3 bases for V and 6 bases for J; bases not matched to a gene: 13. Germline-derived CDR1 and CDR2 are DFQATT and SNEGSKA (reference sequence). This CDR3 has 17 amino acids. CDR3 loop: CSASRPSTSGRWKTQYF. The DNA for the CDR3 is TGCAGTGCTAGTCGCCCATCGACTAGCGGGAGGTGGAAGACCCAGTACTTC.

At least ten counts were recorded for this clonotype. The J gene is TRBJ1-6, the V gene TRBV27; D ambiguous. Trimming pared 1 base from V and 7 bases from J, leaving 8 bases between. The CDR3 consists of 14 residues. CDR1 is MNHEY, CDR2 SMNVEV, per germline (reference sequence). The CDR3 nucleotides are TGTGCCAGCAGTTTATATTCCCCCAATTCACCCCTCCACTTT. It codes for CASSLYSPNSPLHF.

There are a few counts of this clonotype. This may be a read error, as it is one base from a much larger clone. The rearrangement links TRBV6-2 or TRBV6-3 to TRBJ2-7, with 9 bases lining up with TRBD1. This CDR3 is built from 20 residues. In germline, CDR1 is MNHEY, CDR2 SVGEGT. CDR3 sequence reads: CSSSYSRQGEGPAYSYEQYF. In DNA form, the CDR3 reads TGTTCCAGCAGTTACTCGAGACAGGGGGAAGGACCTGCCTACTCCTACGAGCAGTACTTC.

This clonotype was counted a few times. The chain combines TRBV27 with TRBJ2-7, with D hard to call. The CDR3 is made up of 10 amino acids. V was shortened by 6 bases and J by 5 bases, with 5 bases between the two germline ends. Germline CDR1 and CDR2: MNHEY and SMNVEV (reference sequence). DNA for the CDR3: TGTGCCAGCAGAGCCCACGAGCAGTACGTC. It encodes CASRAHEQYV.

Only a few counts were recorded for this clonotype. The chain joins TRBV3-1 to TRBJ2-2, with D tentatively TRBD1 or TRBD2 (5 bases each). The V end lost 1 base, the J end lost 4 bases, and 16 bases lay between the germline ends. Germline V gives CDR1 LGHDT, CDR2 YNNKEL (reference sequence). The CDR3 totals 17 residues. For the CDR3, the DNA is TGTGCCAGCAGCCAAGCGGGCCAAGGGACGGGCACCGGGGAGCTGTTTTTT. Its translation: CASSQAGQGTGTGELFF. The full variable domain, its missing parts supplied by reference TRBV3-1 and TRBJ2-2, is DTAVSQTPKYLVTQMGNDKSIKCEQNLGHDTMYWYKQDSKKFLKIMFSYNNKELIINETVPNRFSPKSPDKAHLNLHINSLELGDSAVYFCASSQAGQGTGTGELFFGEGSRLTVL.

This rearrangement joins TRBV30 to TRBJ2-3; D gene unclear. Germline V gene sequence: CDR1 GTSNPN, CDR2 SVGIG (reference sequence). Trimming shortened V by 2 bases and J by 5 bases, and 8 bases separated the two germline ends. CDR3 size: 12 residues. CDR3 coding DNA: TGTGCCTGGAGTTTAGCTGAAGATACGCAGTATTTT. Protein product: CAWSLAEDTQYF.

This clonotype was seen at least ten times. The chain couples TRBV4-3 to TRBJ2-1, with D possibly matching TRBD1 (5 bases). The CDR3 totals 17 residues. Trimming stripped 0 bases from V and 2 bases from J, with 14 bases between. Germline CDR1 LGHNA, CDR2 YSLEER. This chain's CDR3 is CASSQEWGRATYNEQFF. The CDR3 DNA reads as TGCGCCAGCAGCCAAGAGTGGGGCAGGGCCACCTACAATGAGCAGTTCTTC.

This clonotype was counted ten times or more. This chain joins TRBV20-1 and TRBJ1-2; the D gene is possibly TRBD1 (6 bases). The CDR3 contains 13 residues. Trimming shortened V by 3 bases and J by 8 bases, and 16 bases separated the two germline ends. Looked up from germline, CDR1 is DFQATT and CDR2 is SNEGSKA (reference sequence). CDR3 bases: TGCAGTGCTAGGATGGACAGCACCCCCGGCTACACCTTC. Amino acids: CSARMDSTPGYTF.

This clonotype was picked up many times. The V and J genes are TRBV20-1 and TRBJ2-7; D assignment may be TRBD1 or TRBD2 (5 bases each). The CDR3 loop spans 13 amino acids. V was trimmed by 3 bases and J by 6 bases, leaving 15 bases between them. Germline V gene data show CDR1 as DFQATT and CDR2 as SNEGSKA (reference sequence). CDR3 protein: CSASRAGSREQYF. The CDR3 nucleotides read TGCAGTGCTAGTAGGGCAGGGAGTCGCGAGCAGTACTTC.

This clonotype came up a few times. V usage is TRBV7-9 and J usage is TRBJ1-6; D might be TRBD1 (6 bases). With 2 bases removed from V and 7 bases from J, the gap between germline ends came to 12 bases. Per the germline V gene, CDR1 is SEHNR and CDR2 is FQNEAQ (reference sequence). This CDR3 spans 15 amino acids. Here the CDR3 reads CASSLNQGNNSPLHF. The CDR3 nucleotides are TGTGCCAGCAGCTTAAATCAGGGGAACAATTCACCCCTCCACTTT.

This clonotype was picked up many times. The chain combines TRBV6-6 with TRBJ2-7, with 8 bases that match TRBD2. Germline loops: CDR1 MNHNY, CDR2 SVGAGI (reference sequence). This CDR3 spans 14 amino acids. Trimming removed 2 bases from V and 3 bases from J; junction bases left unmatched: 3. The CDR3, as DNA: TGTGCCAGCAGTTACATTAGCGGGGACTACGAGCAGTACGTC. Translation gives CASSYISGDYEQYV.

This clonotype has a count of ten or more. The CDR3 region is CASSGQGYIEAFF. As DNA, the CDR3 is TGTGCCAGCAGCGGACAGGGATACATTGAAGCTTTCTTT. The gene calls are TRBV12-3 or TRBV12-4 and TRBJ1-1, with 8 bases matching TRBD1. The ends lost 6 bases at V and 7 bases at J; junction bases unmatched: 7. The CDR3 spans 13 residues.

This clonotype has ten or more counts. This chain uses TRBV7-3 with TRBJ2-3, with D perhaps given as TRBD1 or TRBD2 (5 bases each). This CDR3 comprises 14 residues. The germline gives CDR1 SGHTA, CDR2 FQGTGA. With 3 bases removed from V and 2 bases from J, the gap between germline ends came to 9 bases. CDR3 sequence: CASSFGANTDTQYF. As DNA, the CDR3 is TGTGCCAGCAGCTTCGGGGCCAACACAGATACGCAGTATTTT.

This clonotype was seen many times. The chain has TRBV20-1 and TRBJ2-7; 7 bases agree with TRBD1. From germline, CDR1 is DFQATT and CDR2 SNEGSKA (reference sequence). The ends lost 3 bases at V and 0 bases at J; junction bases unmatched: 2. This CDR3 is 13 amino acids long. CDR3 amino acids: CSASAGGSYEQYV. CDR3 nucleotide sequence: TGCAGTGCTAGTGCAGGGGGCTCCTACGAGCAGTACGTC.

This clonotype has a count of ten or more. The chain combines TRBV14 with TRBJ1-1, with D unclear. Trimming shortened V by 0 bases and J by 0 bases, and 8 bases separated the two germline ends. Germline assignment: CDR1 SGHDN and CDR2 FVKESK. This CDR3 contains 15 residues. DNA of the CDR3: TGTGCCAGCAGCCAAGATAAGGCACTGAACACTGAAGCTTTCTTT. Its protein product is CASSQDKALNTEAFF.

This clonotype was recorded a few times. Germline is not matched at one junction end, which may reflect a read error. The rearrangement joins TRBV4-2 to TRBJ2-3; 9 nucleotides align to TRBD2. CDR3 size: 15 residues. CDR1 is LGHNA and CDR2 is YNFKEQ in the germline V gene. CDR3 sequence (DNA): TGTGTCAGCAGCCAAGATCGCGGGGGGGCAGATACGCAGTATTTT. As protein: CVSSQDRGGADTQYF.

The table lists this clonotype with many counts. CDR3: CSARSQGEGYNEQFF. DNA for the CDR3: TGCAGTGCTAGATCACAGGGGGAAGGCTACAATGAGCAGTTCTTC. The V call is TRBV20-1, the J call TRBJ2-1, with 8 positions matching TRBD1. The CDR3 sequence is 15 residues long. Germline-derived CDR1 and CDR2 are DFQATT and SNEGSKA (reference sequence). J gave up 3 bases and V 2 bases, and 6 bases lay outside the gene matches.

The table lists this clonotype with many counts. This chain links TRBV12-3 or TRBV12-4 with TRBJ1-1, with 7 bases matching TRBD1. CDR3 length equals 14 residues. The junction had 6 bases not matched to a gene; V was cut back by 5 bases and J by 3 bases. The DNA of the CDR3 is TGTGCCAGCAGTAACAGGGGATCTGACACTGAAGCTTTCTTT. Its protein is CASSNRGSDTEAFF.

This clonotype appeared many times. The genes are TRBV24-1 and TRBJ1-5; D possibly corresponds to TRBD1 (5 bases). This CDR3 comprises 14 residues. Germline CDR1 is KGHDR and CDR2 is SFDVKD. Trimming removed 1 base from V and 5 bases from J, with 8 bases in between. CDR3 bases: TGTGCCACCAGTGATTTATCGGGGGATCAGCCCCAGCATTTT. It yields the protein CATSDLSGDQPQHF.

This clonotype has a count of ten or more. This chain connects TRBV12-3 or TRBV12-4 to TRBJ1-1, with unresolved D. Trimming cost V 2 bases and J 4 bases, with 11 bases left between them. CDR3 length: 14 amino acids. The CDR3 bases are TGTGCCAGCAGTTTAAACCCAGGATCCACTGAAGCTTTCTTT. This encodes CASSLNPGSTEAFF.